This T cell receptor (beta chain) was sequenced in a study of cytomegalovirus exposure and HLA in healthy donors. PCR involved 60 Vbeta and 13 Jbeta primers. Method: immunoSEQ multiplex PCR; TCRdb's copy keeps in-frame clones and lacks some. The table includes roughly 110,000 clones, 82% detected once. V shed 5 bases and J shed 0 bases, with 10 bases lying between them. The CDR3 has 15 amino acids. Germline V CDR1 and CDR2: LNHDA, SQIVND (reference sequence). The clonotype comes from a man in his forties or fifties in good health and CMV-seronegative. The chain uses TRBV19 and TRBJ2-2, with TRBD1 as a possible D gene (5 bases). Source material: PBMCs. CDR3 bases: TGTGCCAGTAGTGGGGCAGGGACGAACACCGGGGAGCTGTTTTTT. It specifies CASSGAGTNTGELFF.